Presented here are 2 T cell receptor beta chains from one specimen sequenced in a study of cytomegalovirus exposure and HLA in healthy donors. Produced via immunoSEQ multiplex PCR; TCRdb's table is partial and in-frame only. The data show under 200,000 clones, over 65% seen once. Sample: PBMCs. The receptors here all came from a man aged 18 to 35 in good health and CMV-seropositive.

The chain joins TRBV18 to TRBJ2-1, with 9 bases identical to TRBD2. Trimming removed 1 base from V and 9 bases from J; junction bases left unmatched: 16. The CDR3 extends over 18 amino acids. Per the germline V gene, CDR1 is KGHSH and CDR2 is LQKENI. For the CDR3, the DNA is TGTGCCAGCTCACCACTTCCCGTAGCGGGAGAGGGGGGTAGTGAGCAGTTCTTC. This codes for CASSPLPVAGEGGSEQFF.

In its sample, this clone was seen once. The chain combines TRBV5-6 with TRBJ2-7, with D hard to call. Trimming cost V 4 bases and J 2 bases, with 13 bases left between them. Germline V gives CDR1 SGHDT, CDR2 YYEEEE. The CDR3 contains 14 residues. Here the CDR3 DNA reads TGTGCCAGCAGCCTGGGGAACAGTCCCTACGAGCAGTACTTC. Protein sequence: CASSLGNSPYEQYF. The whole variable domain, remainder taken from reference TRBV5-6 and TRBJ2-7, is DAGVTQSPTHLIKTRGQQVTLRCSPKSGHDTVSWYQQALGQGPQFIFQYYEEEERQRGNFPDRFSGHQFPNYSSELNVNALLLGDSALYLCASSLGNSPYEQYFGPGTRLTVT.